Sequencing of this T cell receptor beta chain was carried out in a study of beta chain features in type 1 diabetes. Study-wide results and caveats: Patients and controls would share equally any PCR tilt toward shorter templates. In all four CD4+ subsets, TCRB CDR3 length was significantly, moderately reduced in type 1 diabetes.

This clone was observed a few times. Its antigen is as yet unknown. The CDR3 covers 13 residues. Germline CDR1 and CDR2: SGDLS and YYNGEE. V shed 1 base and J shed 5 bases, with 9 bases lying between them. Sequencing targeted expressed TCRB transcripts, as all isolated RNA had been reverse transcribed. About 4 million reads was the average for naive, central memory and regulatory T cell samples. Clones were read by immunoSEQ multiplex PCR, and TCRdb kept only the in-frame ones, dropping some. This table has some 200,000 clones, 16% appearing once. The sequence derives from a man in his thirties or forties with type 1 diabetes. V gene TRBV9 combines with J gene TRBJ2-5; tentative D call: TRBD1 (6 bases). Source material: naive CD4+ T cells from blood. The CDR3 loop reads CASSVRTGETQYF. The CDR3 DNA is TGTGCCAGCAGCGTACGAACAGGGGAGACCCAGTACTTC.